The following is a T cell receptor (beta chain) sequence with its context. The antigen is unknown. Construction of TCR beta libraries was performed using quantitative 5'-RACE with molecular barcodes. Each CDR3 protein is one row after TCRdb ran MiXCR on the 5' RACE reads. The sample gives fewer than 650,000 distinct CDR3 sequences, about 13% of which show up once; approximately 6.2% is in the top ten. The sample belongs to a study of CD8 T cells in ankylosing spondylitis. Study results and caveats: Certain motif variants had earlier been reported in reactive arthritis synovial fluid and blood. A TCR beta motif of 7 to 9 highly homologous variants seemed to mark ankylosing spondylitis blood. CD8+ disease-linked clones were present at relatively low frequencies in blood.

The sample consisted of blood, either unsorted or a sorted T cell fraction (not recorded which). This clonotype originated in a male donor with ankylosing spondylitis.

CDR3 nucleotide sequence: TGCAGTGCGAGGGGGGGACAGGCGACTAGCGCGCCGCTATACGAGCAGTACTTC. It is translated as CSARGGQATSAPLYEQYF. V gene TRBV20-1 combines with J gene TRBJ2-7, with D possibly called TRBD1 or TRBD2 (8 bases each). CDR1 is DFQATT, CDR2 SNEGSKA, per germline (reference sequence). The CDR3 length is 18 residues. V lost 6 bases, J lost 4 bases, and 31 bases lay in between.